Given below is one T cell receptor beta chain in context. No antigen is known for it. The junction differs from germline at one of its ends, possibly a read error. Other DNA sequences from this sample encode an identical CDR3 as well. Each unsorted sample relied on roughly 90 million PBMCs as its source of genomic DNA. The germline V gene encodes CDR1 MNHNS and CDR2 SASEGT. The CDR3 totals 14 residues. The data originate from a study of shared clonotypes between healthy human individuals. Study outcomes and limitations: Among donors, the sharing of clonotypes was expected to be influenced by sequencing depth.

For unsorted PBMC, around 270 ng DNA per replicate equaled roughly 31,000 T cell genomes. Using immunoSEQ multiplex PCR, the repertoire was profiled, and TCRdb retains in-frame clones only, with some absent. Here the sample spans about 490,000 clones, around 79% being singletons. Sequenced sample: PBMCs. The chain joins TRBV6-1 to TRBJ2-7; 8 nucleotides line up with TRBD1. The sequence derives from a middle-aged woman in good health. Some clones in this sample may be carry-over from other donors' samples. The CDR3 loop is CASSEGQGAYEQYF. Here the CDR3 DNA reads TGCGCCAGCAGTGAAGGACAGGGAGCCTACGAGCAGTACTTC.